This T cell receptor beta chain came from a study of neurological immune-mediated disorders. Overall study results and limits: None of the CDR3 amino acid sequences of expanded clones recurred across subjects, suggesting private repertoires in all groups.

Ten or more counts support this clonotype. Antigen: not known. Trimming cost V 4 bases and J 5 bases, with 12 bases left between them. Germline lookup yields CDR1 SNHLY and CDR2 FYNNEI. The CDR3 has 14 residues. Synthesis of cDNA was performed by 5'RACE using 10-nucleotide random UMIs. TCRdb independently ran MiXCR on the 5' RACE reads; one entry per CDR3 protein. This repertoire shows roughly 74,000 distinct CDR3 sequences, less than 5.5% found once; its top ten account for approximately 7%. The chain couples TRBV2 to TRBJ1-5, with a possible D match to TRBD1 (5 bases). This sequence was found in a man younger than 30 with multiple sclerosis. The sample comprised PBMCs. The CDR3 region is CASSAQGSYQPQHF. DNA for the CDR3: TGTGCCAGCAGTGCGCAGGGATCATATCAGCCCCAGCATTTT.